This TCR beta chain is drawn from a study of cytomegalovirus exposure and HLA in healthy donors. The overall study: Out of 170 million or so T cells, an earlier analysis found more than 95 million unique TCR beta sequences in total.

This PCR relied on a set of 60 Vbeta primers and 13 Jbeta primers. The authors' processing: The count from a later analysis was tens of millions of unique TCR beta chains, about 9.9 million of them shared. TCRdb's copy holds only in-frame clones and misses some; the assay was immunoSEQ multiplex PCR. Clone size and V and J calls were adopted from that table, with D and trimming inferred from the DNA. The profile shows fewer than 150,000 clones, 65% to 85% of them singletons. About this clone: Its antigen is still unknown.

Study-wide results and limits: One cluster of highly shared sequence variants probably arose as a sequencing artifact.

Trimming took 4 bases from V and 5 from J; bases not matched to a gene: 7. CDR1 SGDLS and CDR2 YYNGEE come from the germline V gene. The CDR3 contains 15 residues. This sequence originates from a man aged 50 to 59 in good health and CMV-seronegative. The gene calls are TRBV9 and TRBJ2-7, with TRBD2 matching over 12 bases. The sample consisted of PBMCs. In DNA, the CDR3 is TGTGCCAGCAGCCTAGGACTAGCGGGAAATCACGAGCAGTACTTC. Translated, it gives CASSLGLAGNHEQYF.